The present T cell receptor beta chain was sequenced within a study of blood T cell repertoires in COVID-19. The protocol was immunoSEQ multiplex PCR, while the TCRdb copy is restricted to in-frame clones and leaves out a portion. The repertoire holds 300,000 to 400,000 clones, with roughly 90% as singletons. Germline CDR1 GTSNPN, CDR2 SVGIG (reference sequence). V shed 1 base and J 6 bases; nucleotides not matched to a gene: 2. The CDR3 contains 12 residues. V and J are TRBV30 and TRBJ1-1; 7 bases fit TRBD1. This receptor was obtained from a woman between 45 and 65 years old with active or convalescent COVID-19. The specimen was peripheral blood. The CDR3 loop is CAWSEGAAEAFF. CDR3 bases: TGTGCCTGGAGTGAGGGGGCGGCTGAAGCTTTCTTT.